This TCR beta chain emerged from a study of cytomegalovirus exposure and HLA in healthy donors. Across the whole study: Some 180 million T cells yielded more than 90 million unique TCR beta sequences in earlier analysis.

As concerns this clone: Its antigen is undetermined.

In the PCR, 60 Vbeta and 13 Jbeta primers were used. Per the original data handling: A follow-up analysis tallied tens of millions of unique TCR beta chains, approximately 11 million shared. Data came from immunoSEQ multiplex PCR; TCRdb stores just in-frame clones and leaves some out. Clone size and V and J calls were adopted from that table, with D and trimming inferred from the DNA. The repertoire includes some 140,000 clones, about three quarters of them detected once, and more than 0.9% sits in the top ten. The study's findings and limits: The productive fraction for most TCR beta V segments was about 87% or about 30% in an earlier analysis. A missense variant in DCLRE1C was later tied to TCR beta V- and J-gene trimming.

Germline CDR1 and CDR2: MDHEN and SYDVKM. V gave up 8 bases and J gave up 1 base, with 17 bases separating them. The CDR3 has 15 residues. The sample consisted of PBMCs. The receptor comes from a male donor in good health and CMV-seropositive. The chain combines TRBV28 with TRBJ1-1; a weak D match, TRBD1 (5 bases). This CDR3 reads CASGGTVVRNTEAFF. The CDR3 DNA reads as TGTGCCAGCGGAGGGACCGTGGTGAGGAACACTGAAGCTTTCTTT.